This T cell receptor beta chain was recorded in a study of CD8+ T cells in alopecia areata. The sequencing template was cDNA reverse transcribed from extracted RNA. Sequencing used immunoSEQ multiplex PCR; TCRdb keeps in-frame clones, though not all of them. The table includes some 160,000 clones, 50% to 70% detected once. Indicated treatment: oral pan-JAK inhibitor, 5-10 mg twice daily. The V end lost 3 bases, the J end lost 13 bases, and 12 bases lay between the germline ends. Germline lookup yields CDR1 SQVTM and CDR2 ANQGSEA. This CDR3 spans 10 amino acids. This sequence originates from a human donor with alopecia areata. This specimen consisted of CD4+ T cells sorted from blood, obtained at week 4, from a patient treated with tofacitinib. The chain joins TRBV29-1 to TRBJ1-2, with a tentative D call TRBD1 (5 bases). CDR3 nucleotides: TGCAGCGTTGAGGTTACAGGACCCACCTTC. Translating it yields CSVEVTGPTF.